The present T cell receptor (beta chain) was sequenced within a study of blood T cell repertoires in COVID-19. Study overall: From the United States, Italy and Spain came samples of acute and convalescent COVID-19.

Those enrolled in Seattle joined during active infection and were followed longitudinally afterward. Between the trimmed V and J ends, which lost 5 bases and 4 bases, there was a span of 11 bases. Looked up from germline, CDR1 is SGHAT and CDR2 is FQDESV (reference sequence). CDR3 length: 14 residues. Method: immunoSEQ multiplex PCR; TCRdb's copy keeps in-frame clones and lacks some. The table records under 450,000 clones, around 89% of them present only once. The receptor was derived from a woman between 40 and 55 years old with COVID-19, enrolled during active disease. Sequenced: peripheral blood. The chain has TRBV11-1 and TRBJ2-2; a possible D gene is TRBD1 (6 bases). The CDR3 here is CASSPGDFTGELFF. The CDR3 DNA reads as TGTGCCAGCAGCCCAGGGGATTTCACCGGGGAGCTGTTTTTT.